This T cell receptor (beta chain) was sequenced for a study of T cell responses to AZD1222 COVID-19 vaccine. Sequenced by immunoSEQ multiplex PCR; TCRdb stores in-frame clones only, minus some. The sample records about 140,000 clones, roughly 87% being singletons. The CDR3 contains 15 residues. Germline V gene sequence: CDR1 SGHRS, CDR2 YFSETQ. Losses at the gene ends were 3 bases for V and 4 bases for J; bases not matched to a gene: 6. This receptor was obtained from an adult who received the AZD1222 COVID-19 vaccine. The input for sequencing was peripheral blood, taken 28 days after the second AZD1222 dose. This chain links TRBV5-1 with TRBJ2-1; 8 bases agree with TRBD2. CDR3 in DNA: TGCGCCAGCAGCTCCACTAGCGGAATATACAATGAGCAGTTCTTC. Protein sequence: CASSSTSGIYNEQFF.